The 14 T cell receptor beta chains below all came from one sample that was sequenced in a study of blood T cell repertoires in COVID-19. Sequencing used immunoSEQ multiplex PCR; TCRdb keeps in-frame clones, though not all of them. The sample includes some 350,000 clones, 85% to 90% of them seen just once. The material sequenced was peripheral blood. The receptors originated from a woman between 65 and 79 years old with COVID-19, enrolled during active disease.

The chain has TRBV10-3 and TRBJ2-3; TRBD1 agrees at 7 bases. The V segment lost 4 bases and the J segment 2 bases; nucleotides outside the gene matches: 6. CDR1 and CDR2 (germline): ENHRY, SYGVKD. The CDR3 has 15 amino acids. CDR3 region: CAISVGTVLTDTQYF. The CDR3 DNA follows: TGTGCCATCAGTGTTGGGACAGTGCTCACAGATACGCAGTATTTT.

This clone was recorded only once. The chain joins TRBV7-2 to TRBJ2-7; D perhaps matches TRBD1 (5 bases). V lost 5 bases and J 3 bases, leaving 11 bases between the germline ends. The CDR3 runs 13 residues. Germline CDR1 is SGHTA and CDR2 is FQGNSA. The CDR3 DNA follows: TGTGCCAGCAGCGTCAACAGGTACTACGAGCAGTACTTC. Translated: CASSVNRYYEQYF. The complete variable domain, with remaining parts taken from reference TRBV7-2 and TRBJ2-7, reads GAGVSQSPSNKVTEKGKDVELRCDPISGHTALYWYRQSLGQGLEFLIYFQGNSAPDKSGLPSDRFSAERTGGSVSTLTIQRTQQEDSAVYLCASSVNRYYEQYFGPGTRLTVT.

The genes are TRBV3-1 (or the pseudogene TRBV3-2) and TRBJ1-1; a weak D match, TRBD1 (6 bases). Trimming cost V 5 bases and J 6 bases, with 13 bases left between them. The CDR3 loop spans 13 amino acids. Germline lookup yields CDR1 LGHDT and CDR2 YNNKEL (reference sequence). The CDR3: CASSGPGGAEAFF. The DNA for the CDR3 is TGTGCCAGCAGCGGACCTGGGGGCGCTGAAGCTTTCTTT.

The chain uses TRBV6-5 and TRBJ1-2; D is possibly TRBD1 (6 bases). The CDR3 runs 15 residues. V was shortened by 4 bases and J by 8 bases, with 20 bases between the two germline ends. CDR1 and CDR2 from the germline V gene are MNHEY and SVGAGI. CDR3 DNA: TGTGCCAGCAGTTCTAATGCACAGGGTGTTGCGGGCTACACCTTC. Its protein is CASSSNAQGVAGYTF.

This chain links TRBV5-1 with TRBJ2-1; TRBD2 agrees at 10 bases. The CDR3 is 15 amino acids. Trimming cost V 0 bases and J 8 bases; bases outside gene matches: 5. The germline V gene encodes CDR1 SGHRS and CDR2 YFSETQ. CDR3 in amino acids: CASSLGAGGLDEQFF. The CDR3 DNA reads as TGCGCCAGCAGCTTGGGAGCGGGGGGGCTCGATGAGCAGTTCTTC.

This clone was seen once. V usage is TRBV28 and J usage is TRBJ2-3, with TRBD1 matching over 7 bases. The CDR3 contains 15 residues. The V gene end was trimmed by 6 bases and the J gene end by 0 bases; junction bases not matched to a gene: 6. CDR1 MDHEN and CDR2 SYDVKM come from the germline V gene. The CDR3 loop reads CASRTGTASTDTQYF. As DNA, the CDR3 is TGTGCCAGCAGAACCGGGACAGCTAGCACAGATACGCAGTATTTT.

The chain has TRBV13 and TRBJ1-4; 8 nucleotides align to TRBD1. The trim removed 0 bases at V and 6 bases at J, leaving 0 bases unmatched. CDR1 and CDR2 (germline): PRHDT, FYEKMQ (reference sequence). The CDR3 consists of 14 residues. The DNA for the CDR3 is TGTGCCAGCAGCTTAGGCAGGGGGCATGAAAAACTGTTTTTT. Residues: CASSLGRGHEKLFF.

This chain uses TRBV5-1 with TRBJ2-4, with D tentatively TRBD1 (6 bases). This CDR3 region has 15 residues. The V end was cut by 3 bases, the J end by 0 bases, with 10 bases between. Germline V gives CDR1 SGHRS, CDR2 YFSETQ. Written as DNA, the CDR3 is TGCGCCAGCAGCTCACCAGGGGTAGCCAAAAACATTCAGTACTTC. Amino acids: CASSSPGVAKNIQYF.

The genes are TRBV6-6 and TRBJ2-1; D is uncertain. V was pared by 4 bases and J by 4 bases, with 5 bases between. The germline CDR1 and CDR2 sequences are MNHNY and SVGAGI (reference sequence). This CDR3 is built from 12 residues. The CDR3 sequence: CASSSEYNEQFF. The CDR3 DNA follows: TGTGCCAGCAGTTCAGAATACAATGAGCAGTTCTTC.

The chain joins TRBV18 to TRBJ1-1, with 8 bases that match TRBD1. The CDR3 consists of 14 residues. Germline V CDR1 and CDR2: KGHSH, LQKENI. Trimming removed 3 bases from V and 6 bases from J; junction bases left unmatched: 6. This CDR3 reads CASSPQQGEAEAFF. Here the CDR3 DNA reads TGTGCCAGCTCACCTCAACAGGGGGAGGCTGAAGCTTTCTTT.

The chain employs TRBV30 and TRBJ1-3; 11 bases are a match to TRBD1. V gave up 1 base and J gave up 0 bases; unmatched junction bases: 17. The germline gives CDR1 GTSNPN, CDR2 SVGIG (reference sequence). The CDR3 totals 21 residues. Here the CDR3 DNA reads TGTGCCTGGAGTGGGGACTATTGGACAGGGGGCGCAGGGGTCTCTGGAAACACCATATATTTT. Protein sequence: CAWSGDYWTGGAGVSGNTIYF.

The chain has TRBV5-4 and TRBJ2-3; 14 bases fit TRBD2. The CDR3 is 16 amino acids. Trimming at V came to 4 bases and at J to 4 bases, leaving 5 bases not matched to a gene. The germline V gene has CDR1 SGHNT and CDR2 YYREEE (reference sequence). The chain's CDR3 is CASSGLTSGGADTQYF. CDR3 nucleotide sequence: TGTGCCAGCAGCGGCCTGACTAGCGGGGGGGCAGATACGCAGTATTTT.

The rearrangement uses TRBV30 and TRBJ2-7; D might be TRBD2 (5 bases). This CDR3 region has 13 residues. Trimming took off 8 bases at V and 2 bases at J, with 16 bases between the two ends. Germline CDR1 is GTSNPN and CDR2 is SVGIG (reference sequence). The CDR3 spells CAAQGGSAYEQYF. For the CDR3, the DNA is TGTGCCGCCCAAGGAGGCAGCGCCTACGAGCAGTACTTC.

The chain uses TRBV11-2 and TRBJ2-3; TRBD2 aligns across 10 bases. CDR1 SGHAT and CDR2 FQNNGV come from the germline V gene. V lost 5 bases, J lost 0 bases, and 5 bases stayed unmatched. This CDR3 contains 16 residues. The CDR3, as DNA: TGTGCCAGCAGCCTCGGACTAGCGGTTAGCACAGATACGCAGTATTTT. This codes for CASSLGLAVSTDTQYF.